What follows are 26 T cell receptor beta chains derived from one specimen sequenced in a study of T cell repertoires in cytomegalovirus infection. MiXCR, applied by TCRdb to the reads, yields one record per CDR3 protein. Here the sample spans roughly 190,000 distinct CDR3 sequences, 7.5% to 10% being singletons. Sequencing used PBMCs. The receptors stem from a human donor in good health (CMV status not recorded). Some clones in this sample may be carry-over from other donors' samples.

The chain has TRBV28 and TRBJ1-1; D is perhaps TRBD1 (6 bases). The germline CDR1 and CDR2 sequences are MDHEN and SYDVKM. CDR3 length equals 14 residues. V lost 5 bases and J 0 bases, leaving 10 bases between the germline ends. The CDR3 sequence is CASSTTGLNTEAFF. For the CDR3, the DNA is TGTGCCAGCAGTACTACAGGGCTGAACACTGAAGCTTTCTTT.

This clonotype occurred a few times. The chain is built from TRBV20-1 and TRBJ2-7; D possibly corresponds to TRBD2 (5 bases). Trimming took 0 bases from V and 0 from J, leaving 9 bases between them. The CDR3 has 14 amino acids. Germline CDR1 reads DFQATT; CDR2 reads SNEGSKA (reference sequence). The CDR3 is CSARDLGSSYEQYF. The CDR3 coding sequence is TGCAGTGCTAGAGACCTAGGGAGCTCCTACGAGCAGTACTTC.

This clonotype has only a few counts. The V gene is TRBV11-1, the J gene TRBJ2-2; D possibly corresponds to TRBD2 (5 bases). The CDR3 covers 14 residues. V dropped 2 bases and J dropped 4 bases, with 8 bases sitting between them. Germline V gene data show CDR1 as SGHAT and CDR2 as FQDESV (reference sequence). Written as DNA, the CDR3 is TGTGCCAGCAGCTTACTGAGGGCCACCGGGGAGCTGTTTTTT. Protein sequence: CASSLLRATGELFF.

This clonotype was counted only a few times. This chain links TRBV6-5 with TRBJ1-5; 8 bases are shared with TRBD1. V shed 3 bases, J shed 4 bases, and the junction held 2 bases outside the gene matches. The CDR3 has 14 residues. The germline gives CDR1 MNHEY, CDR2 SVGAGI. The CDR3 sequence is CASSYRTGNQPQHF. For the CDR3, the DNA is TGTGCCAGCAGTTATCGGACAGGGAATCAGCCCCAGCATTTT.

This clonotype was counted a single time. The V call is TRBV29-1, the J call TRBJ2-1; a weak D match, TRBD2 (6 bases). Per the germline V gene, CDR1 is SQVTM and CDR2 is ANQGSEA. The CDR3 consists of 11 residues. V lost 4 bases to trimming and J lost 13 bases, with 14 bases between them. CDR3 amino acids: CSVGKTSIQFF. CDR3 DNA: TGCAGCGTTGGCAAAACTAGCATCCAGTTCTTC.

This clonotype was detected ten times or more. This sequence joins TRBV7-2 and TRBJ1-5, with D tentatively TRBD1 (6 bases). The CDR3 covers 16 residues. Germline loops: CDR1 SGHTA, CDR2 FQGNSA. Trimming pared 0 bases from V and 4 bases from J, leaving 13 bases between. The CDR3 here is CASSLALGTNNQPQHF. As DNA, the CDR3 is TGTGCCAGCAGCTTAGCTTTGGGGACAAATAATCAGCCCCAGCATTTT.

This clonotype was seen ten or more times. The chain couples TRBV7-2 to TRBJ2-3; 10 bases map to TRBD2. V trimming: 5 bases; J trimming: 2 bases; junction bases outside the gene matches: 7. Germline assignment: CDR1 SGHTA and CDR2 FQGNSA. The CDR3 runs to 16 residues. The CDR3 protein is CASSHPLAGATDTQYF. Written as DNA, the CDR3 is TGTGCCAGCAGCCACCCCCTAGCGGGGGCCACAGATACGCAGTATTTT. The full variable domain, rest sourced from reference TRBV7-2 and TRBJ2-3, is GAGVSQSPSNKVTEKGKDVELRCDPISGHTALYWYRQSLGQGLEFLIYFQGNSAPDKSGLPSDRFSAERTGGSVSTLTIQRTQQEDSAVYLCASSHPLAGATDTQYFGPGTRLTVL.

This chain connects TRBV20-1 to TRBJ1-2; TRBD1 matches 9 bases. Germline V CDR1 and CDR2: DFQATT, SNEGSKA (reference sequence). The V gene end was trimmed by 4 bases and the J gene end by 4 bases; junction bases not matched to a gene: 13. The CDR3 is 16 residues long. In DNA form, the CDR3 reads TGCAGTGCTACCATCGGTGTGGGACAGGGATCCTATGGCTACACCTTC. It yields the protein CSATIGVGQGSYGYTF.

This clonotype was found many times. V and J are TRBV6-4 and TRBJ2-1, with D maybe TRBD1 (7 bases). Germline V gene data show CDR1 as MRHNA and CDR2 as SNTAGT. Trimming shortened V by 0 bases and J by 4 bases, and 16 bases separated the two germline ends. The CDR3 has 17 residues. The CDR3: CASSDSSGQGGYNEQFF. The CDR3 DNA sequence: TGTGCCAGCAGTGACTCTTCCGGGCAGGGGGGATACAATGAGCAGTTCTTC.

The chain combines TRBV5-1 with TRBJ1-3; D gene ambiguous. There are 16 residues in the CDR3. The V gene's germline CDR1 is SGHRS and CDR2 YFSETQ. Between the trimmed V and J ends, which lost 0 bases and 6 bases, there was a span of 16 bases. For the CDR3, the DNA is TGCGCCAGCAGCTTGGGGTTATTAGGCGGAGCAAACACCATATATTTT. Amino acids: CASSLGLLGGANTIYF.

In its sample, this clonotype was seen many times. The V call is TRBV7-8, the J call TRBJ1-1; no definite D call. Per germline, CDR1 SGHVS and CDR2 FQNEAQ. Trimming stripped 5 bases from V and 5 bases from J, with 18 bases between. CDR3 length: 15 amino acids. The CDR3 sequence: CASSPLSAGGTEAFF. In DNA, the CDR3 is TGTGCCAGCAGCCCCCTTTCGGCAGGTGGAACTGAAGCTTTCTTT.

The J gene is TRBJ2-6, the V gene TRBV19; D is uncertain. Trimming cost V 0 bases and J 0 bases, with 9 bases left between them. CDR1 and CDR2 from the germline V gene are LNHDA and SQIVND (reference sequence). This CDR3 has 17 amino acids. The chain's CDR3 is CASSIETGSSGANVLTF. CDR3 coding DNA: TGTGCCAGTAGTATAGAGACGGGCAGCTCTGGGGCCAACGTCCTGACTTTC.

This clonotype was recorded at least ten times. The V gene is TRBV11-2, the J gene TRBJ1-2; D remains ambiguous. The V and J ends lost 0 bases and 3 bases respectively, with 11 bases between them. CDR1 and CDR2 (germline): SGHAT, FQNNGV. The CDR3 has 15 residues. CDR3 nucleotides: TGTGCCAGCAGCTTAGAAGTCAGTGGTGACTATGGCTACACCTTC. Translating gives CASSLEVSGDYGYTF.

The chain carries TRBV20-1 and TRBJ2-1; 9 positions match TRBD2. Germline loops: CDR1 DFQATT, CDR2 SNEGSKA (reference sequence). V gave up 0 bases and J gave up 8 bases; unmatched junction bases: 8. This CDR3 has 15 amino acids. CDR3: CSARDLATSGYEQFF. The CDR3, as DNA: TGCAGTGCTAGAGATCTGGCGACTAGCGGTTATGAGCAGTTCTTC.

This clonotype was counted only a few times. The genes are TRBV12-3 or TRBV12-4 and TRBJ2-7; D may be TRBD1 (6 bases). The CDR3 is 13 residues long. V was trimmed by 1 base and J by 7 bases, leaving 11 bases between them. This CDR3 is CASSLGTDKEQYF. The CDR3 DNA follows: TGTGCCAGCAGTTTAGGGACAGATAAAGAGCAGTACTTC.

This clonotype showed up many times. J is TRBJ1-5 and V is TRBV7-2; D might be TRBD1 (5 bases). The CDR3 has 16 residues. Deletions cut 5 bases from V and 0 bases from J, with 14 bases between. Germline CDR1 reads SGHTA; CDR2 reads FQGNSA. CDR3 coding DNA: TGTGCCAGCAGCCGCCCCTCAGGGAGTAGCAATCAGCCCCAGCATTTT. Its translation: CASSRPSGSSNQPQHF.

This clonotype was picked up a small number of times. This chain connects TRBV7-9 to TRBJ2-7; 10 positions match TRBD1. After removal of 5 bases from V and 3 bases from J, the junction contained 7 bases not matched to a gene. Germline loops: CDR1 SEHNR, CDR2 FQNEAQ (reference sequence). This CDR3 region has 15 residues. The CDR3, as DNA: TGTGCCAGCAGCCTCCTGGACAGGGGGGACTACGAGCAGTACTTC. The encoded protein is CASSLLDRGDYEQYF. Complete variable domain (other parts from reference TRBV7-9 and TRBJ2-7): DTGVSQNPRHKITKRGQNVTFRCDPISEHNRLYWYRQTLGQGPEFLTYFQNEAQLEKSRLLSDRFSAERPKGSFSTLEIQRTEQGDSAMYLCASSLLDRGDYEQYFGPGTRLTVT.

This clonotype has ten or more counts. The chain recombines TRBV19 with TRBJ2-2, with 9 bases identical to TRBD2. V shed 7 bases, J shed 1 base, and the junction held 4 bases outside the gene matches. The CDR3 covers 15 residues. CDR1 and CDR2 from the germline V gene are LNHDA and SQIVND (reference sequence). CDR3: CASKTSGLNTGELFF. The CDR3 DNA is TGTGCCAGTAAGACTAGCGGTTTGAACACCGGGGAGCTGTTTTTT. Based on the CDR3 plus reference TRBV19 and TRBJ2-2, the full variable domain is DGGITQSPKYLFRKEGQNVTLSCEQNLNHDAMYWYRQDPGQGLRLIYYSQIVNDFQKGDIAEGYSVSREKKESFPLTVTSAQKNPTAFYLCASKTSGLNTGELFFGEGSRLTVL.

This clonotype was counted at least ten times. CDR3 loop: CASSEGGGNQPQHF. In DNA, the CDR3 is TGCGCCAGCAGCGAGGGGGGTGGGAATCAGCCCCAGCATTTT. The rearrangement links TRBV5-1 to TRBJ1-5, with D perhaps TRBD1 (6 bases). Per germline, CDR1 SGHRS and CDR2 YFSETQ. Deletions cut 4 bases from V and 4 bases from J, with 12 bases between. CDR3 size: 14 residues.

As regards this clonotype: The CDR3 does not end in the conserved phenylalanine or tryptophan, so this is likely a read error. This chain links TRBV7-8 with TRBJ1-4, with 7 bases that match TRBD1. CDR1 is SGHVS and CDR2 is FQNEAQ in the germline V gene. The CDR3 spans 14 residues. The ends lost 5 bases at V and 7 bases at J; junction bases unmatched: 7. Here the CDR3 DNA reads TGTGCCAGCAGCCAACAGGGGCAGGGTGAAAAACTGTTTCTT. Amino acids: CASSQQGQGEKLFL.

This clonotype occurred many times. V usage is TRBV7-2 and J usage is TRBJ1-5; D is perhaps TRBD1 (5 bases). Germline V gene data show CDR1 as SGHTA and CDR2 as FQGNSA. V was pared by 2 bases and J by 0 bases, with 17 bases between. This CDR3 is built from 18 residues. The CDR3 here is CASSLMRGFGYSNQPQHF. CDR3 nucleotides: TGTGCCAGCAGCTTAATGAGGGGATTTGGCTATAGCAATCAGCCCCAGCATTTT.

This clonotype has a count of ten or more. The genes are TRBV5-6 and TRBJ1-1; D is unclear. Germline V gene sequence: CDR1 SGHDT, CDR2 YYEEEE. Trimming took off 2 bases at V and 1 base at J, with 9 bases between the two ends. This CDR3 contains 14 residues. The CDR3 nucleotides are TGTGCCAGCAGCTTAGTTAAAGGGAACACTGAAGCTTTCTTT. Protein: CASSLVKGNTEAFF.

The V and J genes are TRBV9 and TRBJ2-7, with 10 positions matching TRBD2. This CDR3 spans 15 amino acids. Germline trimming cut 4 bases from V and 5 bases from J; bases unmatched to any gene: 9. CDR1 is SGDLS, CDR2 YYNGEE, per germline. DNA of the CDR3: TGTGCCAGCAGCCCCGTGGCTAGCGGGAGACACGAGCAGTACTTC. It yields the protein CASSPVASGRHEQYF. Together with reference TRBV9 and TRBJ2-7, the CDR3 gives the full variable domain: DSGVTQTPKHLITATGQRVTLRCSPRSGDLSVYWYQQSLDQGLQFLIQYYNGEERAKGNILERFSAQQFPDLHSELNLSSLELGDSALYFCASSPVASGRHEQYFGPGTRLTVT.

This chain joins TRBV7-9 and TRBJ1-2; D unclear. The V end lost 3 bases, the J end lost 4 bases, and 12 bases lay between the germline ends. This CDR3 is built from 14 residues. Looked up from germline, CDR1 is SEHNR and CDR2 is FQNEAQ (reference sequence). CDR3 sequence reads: CASSFPEVSYGYTF. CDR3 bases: TGTGCCAGCAGCTTCCCCGAGGTATCCTATGGCTACACCTTC.

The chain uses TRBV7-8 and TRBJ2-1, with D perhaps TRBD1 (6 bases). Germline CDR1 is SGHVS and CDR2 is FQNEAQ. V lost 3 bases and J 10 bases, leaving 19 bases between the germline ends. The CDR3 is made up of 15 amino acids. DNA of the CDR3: TGTGCCAGCAGCTTGGGGACAATCGCCGGCGGGGAGCAGTTCTTC. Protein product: CASSLGTIAGGEQFF.

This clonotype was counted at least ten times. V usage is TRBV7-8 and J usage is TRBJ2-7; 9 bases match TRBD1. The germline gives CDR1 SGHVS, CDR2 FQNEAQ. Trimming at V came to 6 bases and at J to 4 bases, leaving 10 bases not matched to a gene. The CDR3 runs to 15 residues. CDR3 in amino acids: CASSSYRGQVYEQYF. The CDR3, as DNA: TGTGCCAGCAGTTCCTACAGGGGGCAAGTATACGAGCAGTACTTC.